Listed below are T cell receptor beta chains from one sample, sequenced in a study of blood T cell repertoires in COVID-19. Some clones are missing from TCRdb's copy, which holds only in-frame ones; the method was immunoSEQ multiplex PCR. The data hold approximately 230,000 clones, with 85% to 90% observed a single time. The sequenced material came from PBMCs or T cells enriched from blood (not recorded which). These receptors all come from a man aged 35-49 years who had recovered from COVID-19. The CDR3 runs from the conserved cysteine through the conserved F or W. The order of the fields is V gene, J gene, clone size, D gene, CDR3 protein, CDR3 DNA. A D gene is named only where the DNA matches it firmly. Only part of the rows carry a size: once, few, many, or a class if the clone is expanded.

TRBV7-8	TRBJ2-1	.	.	CASSLLVISENEQFF	TGTGCCAGCAGCTTATTGGTTATTAGCGAGAATGAGCAGTTCTTC
TRBV30	TRBJ2-3	.	.	CAWSVFGGIEQYF	TGTGCCTGGAGTGTATTTGGGGGGATAGAGCAGTATTTT
TRBV7-3	TRBJ1-2	.	TRBD1	CASSLTGTDDGYTF	TGTGCCAGCAGCTTAACCGGGACAGATGATGGCTACACCTTC
TRBV9	TRBJ2-2	few	TRBD2	CASSVRLAANTGELFF	TGTGCCAGCAGCGTGAGACTAGCGGCGAACACCGGGGAGCTGTTTTTT
TRBV2	TRBJ1-5	once	TRBD1	CASRAKQGIGNQPQHF	TGTGCCAGCAGGGCAAAACAGGGGATAGGCAATCAGCCCCAGCATTTT
TRBV18	TRBJ2-3	.	.	CASSPGEASDTQYF	TGTGCCAGCTCTCCAGGGGAGGCTTCAGATACGCAGTATTTT
TRBV20-1	TRBJ1-1	.	.	CSATQDTEAFF	TGCAGTGCCACACAGGACACTGAAGCTTTCTTT
TRBV2	TRBJ2-2	.	TRBD2	CASSERAGGVTGELFF	TGTGCCAGCAGTGAAAGGGCGGGAGGGGTCACCGGGGAGCTGTTTTTT
TRBV6-5	TRBJ1-1	.	TRBD1	CASTPTGGPFEAFF	TGTGCCAGCACCCCGACAGGGGGCCCTTTTGAAGCTTTCTTT
TRBV30	TRBJ1-2	.	TRBD1	CAWDDRAPHGYTF	TGTGCCTGGGATGACAGGGCTCCTCATGGCTACACCTTC
TRBV9	TRBJ1-4	.	.	CASSATGSKNEKLFF	TGTGCCAGCAGCGCCACAGGGTCGAAAAACGAAAAACTGTTTTTT
TRBV2	TRBJ1-2	.	.	CASSAEAGSFSNYGYTF	TGTGCCAGCAGTGCGGAGGCAGGAAGTTTTTCTAACTATGGCTACACCTTC
TRBV19	TRBJ1-5	.	TRBD1	CASSPGTGDQPQHF	TGTGCCAGTAGCCCAGGGACAGGGGACCAGCCCCAGCATTTT
TRBV2	TRBJ2-7	.	.	CAIIVREGGNEQYF	TGTGCCATCATCGTCAGGGAAGGGGGTAACGAGCAGTACTTC
TRBV11-1	TRBJ2-1	once	.	CASSRSGTLDEQFF	TGTGCCAGCAGCCGATCCGGGACTTTGGATGAGCAGTTCTTC
TRBV4-3	TRBJ1-2	.	.	CASSQESREAYGYTF	TGCGCCAGCAGCCAAGAGTCAAGGGAGGCCTATGGCTACACCTTC
TRBV7-9	TRBJ1-5	few	.	CASSLGVAQPQHF	TGTGCCAGCAGCTTGGGAGTAGCACAGCCCCAGCATTTT
TRBV10-3	TRBJ2-1	.	.	CAISETQQGSEQFF	TGTGCCATCAGTGAAACCCAACAGGGTAGTGAGCAGTTCTTC
TRBV7-3	TRBJ2-3	once	.	CASSLERATDTQYF	TGTGCCAGCAGCTTAGAAAGAGCGACAGATACGCAGTATTTT
TRBV6-5	TRBJ1-4	.	.	CASRATVGLNEKLFF	TGTGCCAGCAGAGCTACAGTGGGCCTTAATGAAAAACTGTTTTTT
TRBV9	TRBJ2-3	.	TRBD1	CASSVVRGGDTDTQYF	TGTGCCAGCAGCGTAGTGAGAGGGGGCGACACAGATACGCAGTATTTT
TRBV27	TRBJ2-2	once	TRBD2	CASSLMGGGEELFF	TGTGCCAGCAGTTTAATGGGGGGGGGTGAGGAGCTGTTTTTT
TRBV19	TRBJ1-4	.	.	CASNFAASANEKLFF	TGTGCCAGTAATTTCGCAGCGTCCGCTAATGAAAAACTGTTTTTT
TRBV7-2	TRBJ2-7	.	.	CASSLDSGTQYEQYF	TGTGCCAGCAGCTTAGACTCAGGGACACAATACGAGCAGTACTTC
TRBV5-1	TRBJ1-1	.	.	CASSLERGNTEAFF	TGCGCCAGCAGCTTGGAAAGGGGGAACACTGAAGCTTTCTTT
TRBV19	TRBJ2-2	.	TRBD1	CASSLGQGAYGELFF	TGTGCCAGTAGTCTTGGACAGGGGGCCTACGGGGAGCTGTTTTTT
TRBV10-3	TRBJ1-5	once	.	CAISESDNSVNQPQHF	TGTGCCATCAGTGAGTCTGACAATTCGGTAAATCAGCCCCAGCATTTT
TRBV28	TRBJ2-5	once	.	CASSLFSRRNQETQYF	TGTGCCAGCAGTTTATTTTCGCGGAGGAATCAAGAGACCCAGTACTTC
TRBV12-3/TRBV12-4	TRBJ1-2	.	.	CASSSSYGYTF	TGTGCCAGCAGTTCGTCCTATGGCTACACCTTC
TRBV7-6	TRBJ2-7	.	TRBD2	CASSLAPRELQTEQYF	TGTGCCAGCAGCTTAGCGCCGCGGGAGCTTCAGACTGAGCAGTACTTC
TRBV7-9	TRBJ2-2	.	.	CASSLDAGYTGELFF	TGTGCCAGCAGCTTAGACGCAGGTTACACCGGGGAGCTGTTTTTT
TRBV27	TRBJ2-7	.	TRBD1	CASLRDREYYEQYF	TGTGCCAGCCTCCGGGACAGGGAATACTACGAGCAGTACTTC
TRBV3-1/TRBV3-2	TRBJ1-5	.	.	CASSQMADNQPQHF	TGTGCCAGCAGCCAAATGGCAGACAATCAGCCCCAGCATTTT
TRBV3-1/TRBV3-2	TRBJ2-3	.	.	CASSQFGLGGTGTDTQYF	TGTGCCAGCAGCCAGTTCGGGCTGGGCGGGACCGGAACAGATACGCAGTATTTT
TRBV30	TRBJ1-6	.	TRBD1	CAWSATTGVSPLHF	TGTGCCTGGAGTGCAACGACAGGGGTTTCACCCCTCCACTTT
TRBV30	TRBJ1-2	.	TRBD1	CAWGQGTANYGYTF	TGTGCCTGGGGACAGGGGACGGCTAACTATGGCTACACCTTC
TRBV4-3	TRBJ1-1	few	TRBD1	CASRVETGGGNTEAFF	TGCGCCAGCAGAGTAGAGACAGGGGGAGGCAACACTGAAGCTTTCTTT
TRBV7-2	TRBJ2-7	.	TRBD1	CASSLSGQGDNEQYF	TGTGCCAGCAGCTTAAGCGGACAGGGGGATAACGAGCAGTACTTC
TRBV7-9	TRBJ1-1	.	.	CASSRTDTEAFF	TGTGCCAGCAGCCGGACAGACACTGAAGCTTTCTTT
TRBV6-6	TRBJ1-1	.	.	CASSQPGRTEAFF	TGTGCCAGCAGCCAACCAGGCCGAACTGAAGCTTTCTTT
TRBV30	TRBJ1-3	few	.	CAWRSGNTIYF	TGTGCCTGGAGGAGCGGAAACACCATATATTTT
TRBV7-2	TRBJ1-2	.	TRBD1	CASSLGQMLGYTF	TGTGCCAGCAGCTTGGGACAGATGTTGGGCTACACCTTC
TRBV5-1	TRBJ2-2	.	TRBD2	CASSFTSGSGTGELFF	TGCGCCAGCAGCTTTACTAGCGGGAGTGGCACCGGGGAGCTGTTTTTT
TRBV2	TRBJ2-2	.	.	CASKQALTSGELFF	TGTGCCAGCAAACAGGCTCTGACTTCCGGGGAGCTGTTTTTT
TRBV3-1/TRBV3-2	TRBJ2-3	.	TRBD2	CASSQGFSSGMNTQYF	TGTGCCAGCAGCCAAGGTTTTTCTAGCGGGATGAATACGCAGTATTTT
TRBV9	TRBJ2-7	.	.	CASSEAGTTYEQYF	TGTGCCAGCAGCGAGGCAGGGACAACCTACGAGCAGTACTTC
TRBV19	TRBJ2-2	.	TRBD1	CASRTGGNTGELFF	TGTGCCAGTAGGACAGGGGGGAACACCGGGGAGCTGTTTTTT
TRBV30	TRBJ2-5	.	.	CAWSFSRALAERTQYF	TGTGCCTGGAGCTTCTCCAGGGCCTTGGCGGAGCGGACCCAGTACTTC
TRBV21-1	TRBJ2-7	.	.	CASSKRQGAPYEQYF	TGTGCCAGCAGCAAAAGACAGGGGGCACCCTACGAGCAGTACTTC
TRBV6-1	TRBJ2-7	once	TRBD2	CASSDRSGRFSYEQYF	TGTGCCAGCAGTGACCGTAGCGGGAGATTCTCCTACGAGCAGTACTTC
TRBV4-3	TRBJ1-2	.	TRBD1	CASSQAIQGPGYGYTF	TGCGCCAGCAGCCAAGCCATACAGGGGCCGGGCTATGGCTACACCTTC